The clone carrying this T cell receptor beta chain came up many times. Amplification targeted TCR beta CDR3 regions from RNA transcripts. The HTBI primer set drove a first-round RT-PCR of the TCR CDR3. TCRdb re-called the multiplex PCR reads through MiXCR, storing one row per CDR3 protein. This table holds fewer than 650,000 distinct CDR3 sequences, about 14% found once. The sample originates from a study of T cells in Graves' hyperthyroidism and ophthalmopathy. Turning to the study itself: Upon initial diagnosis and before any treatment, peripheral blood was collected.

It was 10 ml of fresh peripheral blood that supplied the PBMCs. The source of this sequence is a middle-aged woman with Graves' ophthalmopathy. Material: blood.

Here the CDR3 DNA reads TGCAGCGTTCGGTCAGTCTCCTACGAGCAGTACTTC. Translation gives CSVRSVSYEQYF. The chain employs TRBV29-1 and TRBJ2-7, with D unclear. The germline V gene has CDR1 SQVTM and CDR2 ANQGSEA. The CDR3 is 12 amino acids. Trimming took 5 bases from V and 0 from J, leaving 8 bases between them.